These 10 T cell receptor beta chains share one sample of origin, sequenced in a study of vaccination effects on CD4 cells after COVID-19. No antigen has been assigned to these receptors. The ViraFEST assay expanded antigen-specific CD4+ T cells with viral peptide pools before sequencing. Isolating CD4+ T cells followed approximately 11 days of culture. Absence of prior SARS-CoV-2 infection characterized the vaccine recipients, who showed negative nucleocapsid antibodies. Some clones are missing from TCRdb's copy, which holds only in-frame ones; the method was immunoSEQ multiplex PCR. The profile covers tens of thousands of clones, with roughly 76% appearing a single time and more than 20% taken by the ten largest. The input for sequencing was CD4+ T cells from PBMCs cultured with SARS-CoV-2 spike peptides, taken before COVID-19 vaccination. These receptor sequences come from a human donor who received a COVID-19 vaccine.

The J gene is TRBJ1-5, the V gene TRBV12-3 or TRBV12-4; 9 positions match TRBD1. This CDR3 has 13 residues. J lost 6 bases, V lost 3 bases, and 0 bases had no gene match. The CDR3 loop is CASSLGQGQPQHF. The DNA of the CDR3 is TGTGCCAGCAGTTTGGGACAGGGTCAGCCCCAGCATTTT.

J is TRBJ1-5 and V is TRBV15; possible D gene TRBD1, 6 bases. Trimming shortened V by 5 bases and J by 3 bases, and 20 bases separated the two germline ends. Germline V gene sequence: CDR1 LNHNV, CDR2 YYDKDF (reference sequence). The CDR3 extends over 17 amino acids. As DNA, the CDR3 is TGTGCCACCAGCCCCCGGGGAGTCAAGGGGGTCAATCAGCCCCAGCATTTT. It yields the protein CATSPRGVKGVNQPQHF.

This chain connects TRBV5-1 to TRBJ2-2; 10 nucleotides line up with TRBD1. The ends lost 4 bases at V and 4 bases at J; junction bases unmatched: 4. Germline CDR1 reads SGHRS; CDR2 reads YFSETQ. The CDR3 extends over 15 amino acids. The DNA for the CDR3 is TGCGCCAGCAGCGCGGGACAGGGGCTCACCGGGGAGCTGTTTTTT. Protein: CASSAGQGLTGELFF.

This clone showed up just a few times. The chain is built from TRBV10-3 and TRBJ2-1; 7 bases are a match to TRBD2. The ends lost 6 bases at V and 11 bases at J; junction bases unmatched: 19. Germline CDR1 ENHRY, CDR2 SYGVKD. The CDR3 is 16 residues long. The CDR3 region has the DNA TGTGCCATCAGAGGGAGGGCGGGGATTACAAGCATTAAGCAGTTCTTC. Its protein is CAIRGRAGITSIKQFF.

The gene calls are TRBV7-9 and TRBJ1-2; 8 nucleotides match TRBD1. Germline CDR1 reads SEHNR; CDR2 reads FQNEAQ (reference sequence). Germline trimming cut 5 bases from V and 6 bases from J; bases unmatched to any gene: 5. The CDR3 covers 13 residues. For the CDR3, the DNA is TGTGCCAGCAGCACCTGGACAGGGAATGGCTACACCTTC. Amino acid sequence: CASSTWTGNGYTF.

The rearrangement uses TRBV5-4 and TRBJ2-2, with 7 bases fitting TRBD1. From germline, CDR1 is SGHNT and CDR2 YYREEE (reference sequence). V dropped 4 bases and J dropped 1; count of bases not matched to a gene: 4. The CDR3 length is 15 residues. The CDR3 loop is CASSLRQGNTGELFF. The DNA for the CDR3 is TGTGCCAGCAGCCTCAGACAGGGGAACACCGGGGAGCTGTTTTTT.

V gene TRBV5-5 combines with J gene TRBJ2-3; D gene ambiguous. CDR3 length: 15 amino acids. V was pared by 4 bases and J by 4 bases, with 16 bases between. Germline V gene data show CDR1 as SGHKS and CDR2 as YYEKEE (reference sequence). CDR3 amino acids: CASSPQPSAPDTQYF. CDR3 DNA sequence: TGTGCCAGCAGCCCTCAACCCAGTGCCCCAGATACGCAGTATTTT.

V and J are TRBV28 and TRBJ1-5; the match to TRBD1 covers 8 bases. The CDR3 consists of 16 residues. The V and J ends lost 4 bases and 0 bases, in that order; junction bases with no gene match: 5. Germline V gene sequence: CDR1 MDHEN, CDR2 SYDVKM. CDR3 sequence reads: CASSSVQGVSNQPQHF. CDR3 bases: TGTGCCAGCAGTTCGGTACAGGGGGTTAGCAATCAGCCCCAGCATTTT. Supplemented by reference TRBV28 and TRBJ1-5, the full variable domain reads DVKVTQSSRYLVKRTGEKVFLECVQDMDHENMFWYRQDPGLGLRLIYFSYDVKMKEKGDIPEGYSVSREKKERFSLILESASTNQTSMYLCASSSVQGVSNQPQHFGDGTRLSIL.

V is TRBV7-9 and J is TRBJ1-4; 7 bases agree with TRBD1. The length of the CDR3 is 14 residues. Germline CDR1 and CDR2: SEHNR and FQNEAQ (reference sequence). V gave up 5 bases and J gave up 8 bases; unmatched junction bases: 8. The CDR3 sequence: CASSNRQGREKLFF. The CDR3, as DNA: TGTGCCAGCAGCAACCGACAGGGACGGGAAAAACTGTTTTTT.

The chain couples TRBV13 to TRBJ2-3; tentatively, D is TRBD2 (5 bases). The V gene lost 6 bases and the J gene lost 4 bases, with 26 bases spanning the gap. The germline V gene encodes CDR1 PRHDT and CDR2 FYEKMQ (reference sequence). The CDR3 runs 18 residues. Here the CDR3 DNA reads TGTGCCAGCAGTTCAGACCCCTGGACTGGCGACGTGGCAGATACGCAGTATTTT. It is translated as CASSSDPWTGDVADTQYF.